This TCR beta chain was profiled in a study of CXCR3-negative and CXCR3-positive naive CD8 T cells. UMI-labeled 5' RACE TRB cDNA libraries were prepared from the cells. From the 5' RACE reads, TCRdb lists one entry per CDR3 protein and no DNA. This sample's table has approximately 100,000 distinct CDR3 sequences. General study results and limits: Whereas both naive subsets had comparably high diversity, memory CD8+ cells had much lower diversity. In CXCR3-positive naive cells, the TRB CDR3s were more hydrophobic than in CXCR3-negative naive cells. Comparison of naive subsets found surface CD5 to be comparable, and TCR strength was inferred on the basis of TRB CDR3 properties.

Germline-derived CDR1 and CDR2 are SEHNR and FQNEAQ (reference sequence). This CDR3 spans 14 amino acids. Using triplicate sorts, 300,000 cells were collected each time from every CD8+ T cell subset. A word on this clonotype: Its matching antigen is unknown.

The specimen sequenced was naive CXCR3+ CD8+ T cells from blood. As to subset: CD45RO-CCR7+CD27+CD95- naive CD8+ T cells expressing CXCR3 (TNR3+). This clonotype was sampled from a human donor in good health. Some clones in this sample may be carry-over from other donors' samples. The chain carries TRBV7-9 and TRBJ2-7; the TRBD1 assignment by TCRdb is unverifiable without DNA. CDR3: CASSFRDQPYEQYF.